This entry concerns a single TCR beta chain. Its antigen is undetermined. Autoimmune disease history or systemic immunosuppression was exclusionary. Researchers took blood at baseline, on cycle 4 day 1, and on cycle 7 day 1. Data came from immunoSEQ multiplex PCR; TCRdb stores just in-frame clones and leaves some out. The sample has fewer than 85,000 clones, about 86% seen once. The data were obtained in a study of OX40 agonist ivuxolimab in advanced cancers. Study-wide points: Which antigen the expanded peripheral T cells recognized is unknown.

This receptor was identified in an adult with an advanced solid tumor such as melanoma, head and neck, liver or kidney cancer. The sequenced sample was CD4+ or CD8+ T cells sorted from blood, obtained in a trial of the OX40 agonist ivuxolimab.

The CDR3, as DNA: TGTGCCAGCGAGGTTAGCGGGACTGAGACCCAGTACTTC. Its protein product is CASEVSGTETQYF. The chain links TRBV6-6 to TRBJ2-5; 8 bases match TRBD2. The CDR3 is 13 residues long. The V gene's germline CDR1 is MNHNY and CDR2 SVGAGI (reference sequence). The junction had 7 bases not matched to a gene; V was cut back by 8 bases and J by 5 bases.